The rows below give T cell receptor beta chains drawn from one sample of a study of T cells after yellow fever vaccination. Each CDR3 protein is one row after TCRdb ran MiXCR on the 5' RACE reads. The sample has 95,000 to 100,000 distinct CDR3 sequences, around 5.5% seen once. The sequences come from CD8+ T cells sorted from PBMCs, collected 10 days after the yellow fever booster vaccination. These receptor sequences come from a man between 18 and 35 years old who received the YFV17D yellow fever vaccine. The CDR3 runs from the conserved cysteine through the conserved F or W. The order of the fields is J gene, V gene, D gene, clone size, CDR3 protein, CDR3 DNA. A D gene is named only where the DNA matches it firmly. For some rows the clone size is stated as once, few or many, or as a class when expanded; others skip it.

j_gene: TRBJ2-5; v_gene: TRBV6-2/TRBV6-3; d_gene: TRBD2; abundance: many; CDR3aa: CASSYRGGARQTQYF; CDR3nt: TGTGCCAGCAGTTACCGCGGGGGGGCCCGGCAGACCCAGTACTTC
j_gene: TRBJ1-1; v_gene: TRBV6-5; d_gene: NA; abundance: many; CDR3aa: CASSYGENTEAFF; CDR3nt: TGTGCCAGCAGTTATGGTGAGAACACTGAAGCTTTCTTT
j_gene: TRBJ1-1; v_gene: TRBV3-1; d_gene: NA; abundance: NA; CDR3aa: CASSQATRSNTEAFF; CDR3nt: TGTGCCAGCAGCCAGGCGACACGGAGTAACACTGAAGCTTTCTTT
j_gene: TRBJ2-2; v_gene: TRBV12-3/TRBV12-4; d_gene: NA; abundance: many; CDR3aa: CASHGGRRTGELFF; CDR3nt: TGTGCCAGCCACGGAGGGCGCAGGACCGGGGAGCTGTTTTTT
j_gene: TRBJ1-4; v_gene: TRBV12-3/TRBV12-4; d_gene: NA; abundance: many; CDR3aa: CASSLGWGNEKLFF; CDR3nt: TGTGCCAGCAGTTTGGGGTGGGGGAATGAAAAACTGTTTTTT
j_gene: TRBJ1-1; v_gene: TRBV28; d_gene: TRBD1; abundance: few; CDR3aa: CASSHRGNTEAFF; CDR3nt: TGTGCCAGCAGCCACAGGGGGAACACTGAAGCTTTCTTT
j_gene: TRBJ1-1; v_gene: TRBV7-9; d_gene: NA; abundance: few; CDR3aa: CASSSSRKNTEAFF; CDR3nt: TGTGCCAGCAGTTCCTCGCGGAAGAACACTGAAGCTTTCTTT
j_gene: TRBJ2-3; v_gene: TRBV4-1; d_gene: NA; abundance: NA; CDR3aa: CASSPSSVPDTQYF; CDR3nt: TGCGCCAGCAGCCCGTCAAGCGTTCCAGATACGCAGTATTTT
j_gene: TRBJ1-3; v_gene: TRBV5-5; d_gene: NA; abundance: few; CDR3aa: CASSLLLGGSGNTIYF; CDR3nt: TGTGCCAGCAGCTTGCTACTCGGGGGGTCTGGAAACACCATATATTTT
j_gene: TRBJ1-1; v_gene: TRBV6-1; d_gene: NA; abundance: few; CDR3aa: CASCDTAGRLAEAFF; CDR3nt: TGTGCCAGCTGCGATACGGCCGGTCGGTTAGCTGAAGCTTTCTTT
j_gene: TRBJ2-5; v_gene: TRBV25-1; d_gene: NA; abundance: many; CDR3aa: CASSEWAREETQYF; CDR3nt: TGTGCCAGCAGTGAATGGGCGAGGGAAGAGACCCAGTACTTC
j_gene: TRBJ2-3; v_gene: TRBV20-1; d_gene: TRBD2; abundance: many; CDR3aa: CSTGLAYGTDTQYF; CDR3nt: TGCAGTACGGGACTAGCGTATGGCACAGATACGCAGTATTTT
j_gene: TRBJ2-3; v_gene: TRBV7-9; d_gene: TRBD2; abundance: few; CDR3aa: CAASPRGGSTDTQYF; CDR3nt: TGTGCCGCATCCCCACGGGGGGGAAGCACAGATACGCAGTATTTT
j_gene: TRBJ1-5; v_gene: TRBV4-3; d_gene: NA; abundance: few; CDR3aa: CASSQVEGPNQPQHF; CDR3nt: TGCGCCAGCAGCCAAGTCGAGGGACCGAATCAGCCCCAGCATTTT
j_gene: TRBJ2-1; v_gene: TRBV7-3; d_gene: TRBD1; abundance: NA; CDR3aa: CASSSPGTGSLNEQFF; CDR3nt: TGTGCCAGCAGCTCTCCGGGGACAGGGTCATTGAATGAGCAGTTCTTC
j_gene: TRBJ2-3; v_gene: TRBV6-4; d_gene: NA; abundance: NA; CDR3aa: CASSDSHGSTDTQYF; CDR3nt: TGTGCCAGCAGTGACTCGCACGGGAGCACAGATACGCAGTATTTT
j_gene: TRBJ1-2; v_gene: TRBV3-1; d_gene: NA; abundance: NA; CDR3aa: CASSRKWRGSEGYTF; CDR3nt: TGTGCCAGCAGCCGCAAGTGGAGGGGATCGGAGGGCTACACCTTC
j_gene: TRBJ2-2; v_gene: TRBV7-9; d_gene: TRBD1; abundance: NA; CDR3aa: CASSSAKLGGTASANTGELFF; CDR3nt: TGTGCCAGCAGCTCAGCTAAATTAGGGGGCACCGCGTCCGCGAACACCGGGGAGCTGTTTTTT
j_gene: TRBJ1-1; v_gene: TRBV5-1; d_gene: NA; abundance: many; CDR3aa: CASSLAPQGGTEAFF; CDR3nt: TGCGCCAGCAGCTTGGCCCCACAGGGCGGCACTGAAGCTTTCTTT
j_gene: TRBJ1-6; v_gene: TRBV4-3; d_gene: NA; abundance: NA; CDR3aa: CASSQVPSVSLGSPLHF; CDR3nt: TGCGCCAGCAGCCAAGTCCCTTCGGTCAGCTTAGGATCACCCCTCCACTTT
j_gene: TRBJ1-1; v_gene: TRBV20-1; d_gene: TRBD1; abundance: few; CDR3aa: CSAGQGHSEAFF; CDR3nt: TGCAGTGCAGGACAGGGGCACTCTGAAGCTTTCTTT
j_gene: TRBJ1-1; v_gene: TRBV5-1; d_gene: TRBD1; abundance: few; CDR3aa: CASSLGGQGNTEAFF; CDR3nt: TGCGCCAGCAGCTTGGGGGGACAGGGCAACACTGAAGCTTTCTTT
j_gene: TRBJ2-3; v_gene: TRBV6-6; d_gene: NA; abundance: NA; CDR3aa: CASSYDYRITDTQYF; CDR3nt: TGTGCCAGCAGTTACGACTACCGCATCACAGATACGCAGTATTTT
j_gene: TRBJ2-1; v_gene: TRBV18; d_gene: TRBD1; abundance: many; CDR3aa: CASSPLPQGAYYNEQFF; CDR3nt: TGTGCCAGCTCACCCCTCCCGCAGGGGGCATACTACAATGAGCAGTTCTTC
j_gene: TRBJ1-5; v_gene: TRBV12-3/TRBV12-4; d_gene: NA; abundance: few; CDR3aa: CASSYGGAQPQHF; CDR3nt: TGTGCCAGCAGTTATGGGGGGGCTCAGCCCCAGCATTTT
j_gene: TRBJ1-2; v_gene: TRBV12-3/TRBV12-4; d_gene: NA; abundance: NA; CDR3aa: CASSFNYGYTF; CDR3nt: TGTGCCAGCAGTTTTAACTATGGCTACACCTTC
j_gene: TRBJ1-2; v_gene: TRBV6-2/TRBV6-3; d_gene: NA; abundance: many; CDR3aa: CASRTVGDGYGYTF; CDR3nt: TGTGCCAGCAGGACCGTCGGGGATGGCTATGGCTACACCTTC
j_gene: TRBJ2-1; v_gene: TRBV7-8; d_gene: TRBD1; abundance: few; CDR3aa: CASSFSRDRGVNEQFF; CDR3nt: TGTGCCAGCAGCTTTAGCCGGGACAGGGGGGTGAATGAGCAGTTCTTC
j_gene: TRBJ2-7; v_gene: TRBV5-6; d_gene: NA; abundance: NA; CDR3aa: CASSLTGEDEQYF; CDR3nt: TGTGCCAGCAGCTTAACGGGGGAAGACGAGCAGTACTTC
j_gene: TRBJ2-5; v_gene: TRBV5-1; d_gene: NA; abundance: NA; CDR3aa: CASSLFWERSEETQYF; CDR3nt: TGCGCCAGCAGCTTATTTTGGGAACGGAGTGAAGAGACCCAGTACTTC
j_gene: TRBJ2-2; v_gene: TRBV30; d_gene: NA; abundance: few; CDR3aa: CAGGQANTGELFF; CDR3nt: TGTGCCGGTGGCCAGGCGAACACCGGGGAGCTGTTTTTT
j_gene: TRBJ2-3; v_gene: TRBV19; d_gene: NA; abundance: NA; CDR3aa: CASQLGTSTDTQYF; CDR3nt: TGTGCCAGCCAATTGGGGACTAGCACAGATACGCAGTATTTT
j_gene: TRBJ2-3; v_gene: TRBV6-6; d_gene: TRBD2; abundance: NA; CDR3aa: CASSWPSGGAQTTSTDTQYF; CDR3nt: TGTGCCAGCAGTTGGCCTAGCGGGGGGGCCCAAACTACTAGCACAGATACGCAGTATTTT
j_gene: TRBJ2-3; v_gene: TRBV6-5; d_gene: NA; abundance: NA; CDR3aa: CASSYSIWPERGTDTQYF; CDR3nt: TGTGCCAGCAGTTACTCGATCTGGCCCGAACGGGGCACAGATACGCAGTATTTT
j_gene: TRBJ2-1; v_gene: TRBV24-1; d_gene: NA; abundance: many; CDR3aa: CATSDFYRVGNNEQFF; CDR3nt: TGTGCCACCAGTGATTTCTACAGGGTAGGGAACAATGAGCAGTTCTTC
j_gene: TRBJ1-4; v_gene: TRBV5-1; d_gene: NA; abundance: few; CDR3aa: CASSLSAFATNEKLFF; CDR3nt: TGCGCCAGCAGCTTGTCGGCCTTTGCAACTAATGAAAAACTGTTTTTT
j_gene: TRBJ1-2; v_gene: TRBV20-1; d_gene: NA; abundance: NA; CDR3aa: CSGPVGVNYGYTF; CDR3nt: TGCAGCGGCCCCGTCGGCGTTAACTATGGCTACACCTTC
j_gene: TRBJ1-5; v_gene: TRBV28; d_gene: TRBD1; abundance: few; CDR3aa: CASSPGTGYSNQPQHF; CDR3nt: TGTGCCAGCAGTCCCGGGACAGGATATAGCAATCAGCCCCAGCATTTT
j_gene: TRBJ2-6; v_gene: TRBV4-2; d_gene: NA; abundance: few; CDR3aa: CASSQAWPSSGANVLTF; CDR3nt: TGTGCCAGCAGCCAAGCGTGGCCGAGCTCTGGGGCCAACGTCCTGACTTTC
j_gene: TRBJ2-2; v_gene: TRBV27; d_gene: TRBD1; abundance: few; CDR3aa: CASSSPGGVGNTGELFF; CDR3nt: TGTGCCAGCAGCAGTCCAGGGGGCGTGGGGAACACCGGGGAGCTGTTTTTT
j_gene: TRBJ2-1; v_gene: TRBV24-1; d_gene: NA; abundance: few; CDR3aa: CATSDTTGLYNEQFF; CDR3nt: TGTGCCACCAGTGATACCACAGGGCTCTACAATGAGCAGTTCTTC
j_gene: TRBJ1-2; v_gene: TRBV29-1; d_gene: NA; abundance: many; CDR3aa: CSVVTSGYTF; CDR3nt: TGCAGCGTTGTAACCAGCGGCTACACCTTC
j_gene: TRBJ1-4; v_gene: TRBV7-2; d_gene: NA; abundance: few; CDR3aa: CASSNYGGFGKLFF; CDR3nt: TGTGCCAGCAGCAACTATGGGGGCTTCGGAAAACTGTTTTTT
j_gene: TRBJ2-2; v_gene: TRBV29-1; d_gene: NA; abundance: few; CDR3aa: CSGVGGYTGELFF; CDR3nt: TGCAGCGGGGTAGGAGGGTATACCGGGGAGCTGTTTTTT
j_gene: TRBJ1-1; v_gene: TRBV4-1; d_gene: NA; abundance: many; CDR3aa: CASSQTVMNTEAFF; CDR3nt: TGCGCCAGCAGCCAGACAGTTATGAACACTGAAGCTTTCTTT
j_gene: TRBJ1-1; v_gene: TRBV19; d_gene: NA; abundance: many; CDR3aa: CASKESGTTEAFF; CDR3nt: TGTGCCAGTAAGGAATCCGGGACAACTGAAGCTTTCTTT
j_gene: TRBJ2-1; v_gene: TRBV29-1; d_gene: NA; abundance: few; CDR3aa: CSVERQYHNEQFF; CDR3nt: TGCAGCGTTGAAAGGCAGTACCACAATGAGCAGTTCTTC
j_gene: TRBJ2-1; v_gene: TRBV9; d_gene: NA; abundance: NA; CDR3aa: CASSVALPSDFLFF; CDR3nt: TGTGCCAGCAGCGTAGCTCTCCCGAGTGACTTCTTGTTCTTC
j_gene: TRBJ1-1; v_gene: TRBV27; d_gene: NA; abundance: few; CDR3aa: CASSLTGTLNTEAFF; CDR3nt: TGTGCCAGCAGTTTAACGGGAACCTTGAACACTGAAGCTTTCTTT
j_gene: TRBJ2-1; v_gene: TRBV7-9; d_gene: NA; abundance: few; CDR3aa: CASSLDGEQFF; CDR3nt: TGTGCCAGCAGCTTAGATGGTGAGCAGTTCTTC
j_gene: TRBJ1-1; v_gene: TRBV9; d_gene: NA; abundance: NA; CDR3aa: CASSRENTEAFF; CDR3nt: TGTGCCAGCAGCCGAGAGAACACTGAAGCTTTCTTT
j_gene: TRBJ2-3; v_gene: TRBV7-7; d_gene: TRBD1; abundance: few; CDR3aa: CASSRGQGESDTQYF; CDR3nt: TGTGCTAGCAGCAGGGGACAGGGGGAGTCAGATACGCAGTATTTT